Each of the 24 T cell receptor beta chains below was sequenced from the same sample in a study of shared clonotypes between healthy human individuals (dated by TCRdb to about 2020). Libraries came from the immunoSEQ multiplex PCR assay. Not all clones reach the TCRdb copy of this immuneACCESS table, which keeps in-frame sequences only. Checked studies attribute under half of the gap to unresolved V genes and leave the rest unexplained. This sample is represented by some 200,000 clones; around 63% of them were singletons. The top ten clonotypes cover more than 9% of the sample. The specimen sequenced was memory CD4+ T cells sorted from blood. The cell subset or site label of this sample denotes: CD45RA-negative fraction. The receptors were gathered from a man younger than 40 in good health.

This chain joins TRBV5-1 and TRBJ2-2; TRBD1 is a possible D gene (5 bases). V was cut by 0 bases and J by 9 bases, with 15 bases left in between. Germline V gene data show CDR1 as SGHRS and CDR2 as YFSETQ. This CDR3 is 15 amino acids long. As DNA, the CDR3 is TGCGCCAGCAGCTTGGAAGGCAGGGATGGTAGGGAGCTGTTTTTT. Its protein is CASSLEGRDGRELFF. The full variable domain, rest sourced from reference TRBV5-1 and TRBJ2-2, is KAGVTQTPRYLIKTRGQQVTLSCSPISGHRSVSWYQQTPGQGLQFLFEYFSETQRNKGNFPGRFSGRQFSNSRSEMNVSTLELGDSALYLCASSLEGRDGRELFFGEGSRLTVL.

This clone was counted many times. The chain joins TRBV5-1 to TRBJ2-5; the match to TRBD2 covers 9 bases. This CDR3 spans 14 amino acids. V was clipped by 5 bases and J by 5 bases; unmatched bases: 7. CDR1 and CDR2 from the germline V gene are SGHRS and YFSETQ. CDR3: CASSEAGGLETQYF. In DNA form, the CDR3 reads TGCGCCAGCAGTGAGGCGGGAGGGTTGGAGACCCAGTACTTC.

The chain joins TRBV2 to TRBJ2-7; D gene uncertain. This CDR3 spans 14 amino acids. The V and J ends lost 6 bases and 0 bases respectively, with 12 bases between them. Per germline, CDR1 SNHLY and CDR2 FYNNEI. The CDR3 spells CASRLAASSYEQYF. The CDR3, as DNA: TGTGCCAGCAGGCTGGCAGCGTCCTCCTACGAGCAGTACTTC.

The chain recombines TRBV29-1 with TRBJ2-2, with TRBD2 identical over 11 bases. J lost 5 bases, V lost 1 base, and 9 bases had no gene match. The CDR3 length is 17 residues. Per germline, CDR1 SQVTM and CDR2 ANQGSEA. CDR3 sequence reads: CSVEGVAGGPRTGELFF. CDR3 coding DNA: TGCAGCGTTGAAGGAGTAGCGGGAGGGCCGCGGACCGGGGAGCTGTTTTTT.

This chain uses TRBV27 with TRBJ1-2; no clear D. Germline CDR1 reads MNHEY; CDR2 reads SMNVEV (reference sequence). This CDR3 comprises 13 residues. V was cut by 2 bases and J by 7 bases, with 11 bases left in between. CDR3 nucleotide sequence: TGTGCCAGCAGTTTAAATAGTCAAAGTGGCTACACCTTC. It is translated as CASSLNSQSGYTF.

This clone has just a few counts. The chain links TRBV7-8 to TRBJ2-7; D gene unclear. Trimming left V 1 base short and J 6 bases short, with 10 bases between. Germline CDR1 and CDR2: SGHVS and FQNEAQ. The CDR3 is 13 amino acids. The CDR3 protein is CASSLGRVTEQYF. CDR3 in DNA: TGTGCCAGCAGCTTAGGTCGCGTTACCGAGCAGTACTTC.

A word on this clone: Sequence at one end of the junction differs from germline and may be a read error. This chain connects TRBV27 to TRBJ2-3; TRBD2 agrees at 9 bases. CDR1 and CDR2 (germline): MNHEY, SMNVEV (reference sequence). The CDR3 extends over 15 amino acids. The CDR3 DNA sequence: TGTGCCAGCAGTTCCGGGACTAGCTGGGAGGGGAGGATGGATTTT. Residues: CASSSGTSWEGRMDF.

CDR3 residues: CAISFSGSNGYTF. The CDR3 coding sequence is TGTGCCATCAGTTTTTCAGGGTCCAATGGCTACACCTTC. The chain combines TRBV10-3 with TRBJ1-2, with D perhaps TRBD1 (5 bases). The germline V gene encodes CDR1 ENHRY and CDR2 SYGVKD. This CDR3 spans 13 amino acids. V gave up 5 bases and J gave up 6 bases, with 13 bases separating them.

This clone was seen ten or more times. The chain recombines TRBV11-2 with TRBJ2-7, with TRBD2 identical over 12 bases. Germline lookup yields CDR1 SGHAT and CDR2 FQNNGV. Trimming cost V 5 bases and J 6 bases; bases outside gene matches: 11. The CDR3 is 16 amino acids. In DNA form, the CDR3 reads TGTGCCAGCAGCCCCAGGAGCGGACTAGCGGGACTCGAGCAGTACTTC. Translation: CASSPRSGLAGLEQYF.

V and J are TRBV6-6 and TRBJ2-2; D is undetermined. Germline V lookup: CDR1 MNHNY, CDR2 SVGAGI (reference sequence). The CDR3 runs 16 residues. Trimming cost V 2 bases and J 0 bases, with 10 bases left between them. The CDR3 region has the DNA TGTGCCAGCAGTTACGGCGTCCCGTCGAACACCGGGGAGCTGTTTTTT. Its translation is CASSYGVPSNTGELFF.

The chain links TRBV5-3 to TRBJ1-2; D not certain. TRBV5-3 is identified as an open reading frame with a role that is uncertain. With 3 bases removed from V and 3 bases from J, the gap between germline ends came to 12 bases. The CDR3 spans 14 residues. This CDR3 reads CARSSLGRDYGYTF. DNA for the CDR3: TGTGCCAGAAGCTCTCTTGGAAGGGACTATGGCTACACCTTC.

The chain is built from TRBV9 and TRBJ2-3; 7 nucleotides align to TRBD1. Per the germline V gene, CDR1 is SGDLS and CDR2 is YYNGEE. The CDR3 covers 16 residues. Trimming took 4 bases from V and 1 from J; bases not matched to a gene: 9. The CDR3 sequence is CASSIFSGQGTDTQYF. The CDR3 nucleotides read TGTGCCAGCAGCATCTTCTCCGGACAGGGCACAGATACGCAGTATTTT.

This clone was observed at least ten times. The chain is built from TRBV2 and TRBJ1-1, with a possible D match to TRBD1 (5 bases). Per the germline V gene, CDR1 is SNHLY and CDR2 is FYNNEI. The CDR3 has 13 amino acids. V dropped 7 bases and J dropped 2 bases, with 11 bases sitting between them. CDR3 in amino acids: CASKPDRNTEAFF. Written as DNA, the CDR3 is TGTGCCAGCAAACCCGACAGAAACACTGAAGCTTTCTTT.

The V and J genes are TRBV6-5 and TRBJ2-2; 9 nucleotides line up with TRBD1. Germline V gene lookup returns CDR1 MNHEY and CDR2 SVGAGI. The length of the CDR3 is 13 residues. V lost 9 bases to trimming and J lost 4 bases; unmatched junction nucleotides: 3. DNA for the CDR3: TGTGCCAGTAAGACAGGGGGCACCGGGGAGCTGTTTTTT. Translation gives CASKTGGTGELFF.

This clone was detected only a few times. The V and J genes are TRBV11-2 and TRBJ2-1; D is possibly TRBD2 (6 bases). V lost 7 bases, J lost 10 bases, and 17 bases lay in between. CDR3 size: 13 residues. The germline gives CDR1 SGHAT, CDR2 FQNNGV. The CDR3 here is CASNGARGQEQFF. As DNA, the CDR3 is TGTGCCAGCAACGGGGCGCGGGGCCAGGAGCAGTTCTTC.

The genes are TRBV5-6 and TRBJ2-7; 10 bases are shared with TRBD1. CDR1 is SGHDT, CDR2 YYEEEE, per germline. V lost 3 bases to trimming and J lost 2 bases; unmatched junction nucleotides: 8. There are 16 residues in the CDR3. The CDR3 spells CASSYPPGQGTYEQYF. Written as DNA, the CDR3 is TGTGCCAGCAGCTACCCGCCGGGACAGGGGACCTACGAGCAGTACTTC.

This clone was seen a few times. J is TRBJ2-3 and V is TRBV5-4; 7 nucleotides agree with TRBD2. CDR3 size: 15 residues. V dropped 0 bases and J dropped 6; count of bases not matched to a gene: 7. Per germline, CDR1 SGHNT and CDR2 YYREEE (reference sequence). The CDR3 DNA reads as TGTGCCAGCAGCTTGGGGGCGGGAGATGTGGATACGCAGTATTTT. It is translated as CASSLGAGDVDTQYF.

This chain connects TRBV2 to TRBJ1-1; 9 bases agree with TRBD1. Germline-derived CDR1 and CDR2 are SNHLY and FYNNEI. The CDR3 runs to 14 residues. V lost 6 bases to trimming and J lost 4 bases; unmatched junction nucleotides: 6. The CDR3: CASRGTGTGTEAFF. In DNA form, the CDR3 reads TGTGCCAGCAGAGGGACAGGGACGGGCACTGAAGCTTTCTTT.

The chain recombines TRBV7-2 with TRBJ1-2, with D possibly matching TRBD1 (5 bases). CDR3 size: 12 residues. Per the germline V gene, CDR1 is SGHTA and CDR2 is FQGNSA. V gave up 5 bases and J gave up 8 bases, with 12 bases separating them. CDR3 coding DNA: TGTGCCAGCAGCCTCAGGGTCGGCGGCTACACCTTC. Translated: CASSLRVGGYTF. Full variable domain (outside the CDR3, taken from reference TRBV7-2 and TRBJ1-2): GAGVSQSPSNKVTEKGKDVELRCDPISGHTALYWYRQSLGQGLEFLIYFQGNSAPDKSGLPSDRFSAERTGGSVSTLTIQRTQQEDSAVYLCASSLRVGGYTFGSGTRLTVV.

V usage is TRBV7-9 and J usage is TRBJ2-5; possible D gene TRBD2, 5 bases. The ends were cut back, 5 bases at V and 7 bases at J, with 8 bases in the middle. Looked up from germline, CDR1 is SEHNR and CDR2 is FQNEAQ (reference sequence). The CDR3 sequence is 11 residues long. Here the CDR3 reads CASSERGTQYF. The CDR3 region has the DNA TGTGCCAGCAGCGAACGGGGGACCCAGTACTTC. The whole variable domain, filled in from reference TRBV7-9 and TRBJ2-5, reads DTGVSQNPRHKITKRGQNVTFRCDPISEHNRLYWYRQTLGQGPEFLTYFQNEAQLEKSRLLSDRFSAERPKGSFSTLEIQRTEQGDSAMYLCASSERGTQYFGPGTRLLVL.

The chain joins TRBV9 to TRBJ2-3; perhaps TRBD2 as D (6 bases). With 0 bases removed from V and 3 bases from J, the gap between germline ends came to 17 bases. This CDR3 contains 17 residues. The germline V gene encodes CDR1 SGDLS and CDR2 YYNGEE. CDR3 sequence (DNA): TGTGCCAGCAGCGTAGGCGTCAGCCTAGCGAATACAGATACGCAGTATTTT. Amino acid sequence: CASSVGVSLANTDTQYF. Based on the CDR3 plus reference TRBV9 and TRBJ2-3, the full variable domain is DSGVTQTPKHLITATGQRVTLRCSPRSGDLSVYWYQQSLDQGLQFLIQYYNGEERAKGNILERFSAQQFPDLHSELNLSSLELGDSALYFCASSVGVSLANTDTQYFGPGTRLTVL.

CDR3 sequence reads: CASSLGDRAYYGYTF. The CDR3 DNA sequence: TGTGCCAGCAGCTTGGGAGACAGAGCGTACTATGGCTACACCTTC. The chain combines TRBV5-6 with TRBJ1-2; D might be TRBD1 (5 bases). Germline V CDR1 and CDR2: SGHDT, YYEEEE. The V and J ends lost 0 bases and 3 bases respectively, with 12 bases between them. The CDR3 contains 15 residues.

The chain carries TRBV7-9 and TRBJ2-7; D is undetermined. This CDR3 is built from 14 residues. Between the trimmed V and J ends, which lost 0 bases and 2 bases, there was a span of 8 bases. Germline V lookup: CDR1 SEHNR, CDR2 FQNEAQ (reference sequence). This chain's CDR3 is CASSLASNTYEQYF. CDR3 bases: TGTGCCAGCAGCTTAGCCAGCAACACCTACGAGCAGTACTTC.

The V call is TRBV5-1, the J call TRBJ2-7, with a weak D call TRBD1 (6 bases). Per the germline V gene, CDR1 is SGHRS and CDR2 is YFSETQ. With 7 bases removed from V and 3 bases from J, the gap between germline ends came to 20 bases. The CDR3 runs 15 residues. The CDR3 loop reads CASGSQTEGVYEQYF. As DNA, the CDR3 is TGCGCCAGCGGCTCTCAAACCGAGGGGGTCTACGAGCAGTACTTC. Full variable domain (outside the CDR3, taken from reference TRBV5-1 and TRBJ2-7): KAGVTQTPRYLIKTRGQQVTLSCSPISGHRSVSWYQQTPGQGLQFLFEYFSETQRNKGNFPGRFSGRQFSNSRSEMNVSTLELGDSALYLCASGSQTEGVYEQYFGPGTRLTVT.